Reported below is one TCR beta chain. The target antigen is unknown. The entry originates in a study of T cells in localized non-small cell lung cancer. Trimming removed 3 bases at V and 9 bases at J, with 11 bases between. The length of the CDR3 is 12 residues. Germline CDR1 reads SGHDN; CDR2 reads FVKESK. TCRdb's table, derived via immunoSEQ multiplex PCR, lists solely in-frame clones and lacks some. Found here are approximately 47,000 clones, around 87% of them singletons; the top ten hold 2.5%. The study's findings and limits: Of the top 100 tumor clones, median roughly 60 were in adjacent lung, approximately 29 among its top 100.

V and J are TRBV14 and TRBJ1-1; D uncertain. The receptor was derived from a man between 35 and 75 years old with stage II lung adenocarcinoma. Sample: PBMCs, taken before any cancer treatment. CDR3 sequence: CASSQWTAQAFF. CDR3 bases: TGTGCCAGCAGCCAGTGGACGGCCCAAGCTTTCTTT.